This entry lists 26 T cell receptor beta chains sequenced from one sample in a study of blood T cell repertoires in COVID-19. TCRdb keeps only in-frame clones here, not all; method: immunoSEQ multiplex PCR. The profile shows 400,000 to 550,000 clones, nearly 90% of them singletons. The specimen was PBMCs or T cells enriched from blood (not recorded which). The receptors shown here come from a woman between 18 and 29 years old with acute COVID-19.

This rearrangement joins TRBV5-6 to TRBJ1-5; 7 bases map to TRBD1. The V gene end was trimmed by 0 bases and the J gene end by 3 bases; junction bases not matched to a gene: 3. CDR1 is SGHDT and CDR2 is YYEEEE in the germline V gene. The CDR3 sequence is 15 residues long. CDR3 DNA sequence: TGTGCCAGCAGCTTGGGGGACAGTTCCAATCAGCCCCAGCATTTT. Translated, it gives CASSLGDSSNQPQHF.

This chain joins TRBV19 and TRBJ2-7; the match to TRBD1 covers 8 bases. CDR3 length equals 13 residues. The germline V gene has CDR1 LNHDA and CDR2 SQIVND (reference sequence). V was clipped by 9 bases and J by 1 base; unmatched bases: 5. CDR3 coding DNA: TGTGCCAGCACCGGACAGGGATCCTACGAGCAGTACTTC. It encodes CASTGQGSYEQYF.

There are a few counts of this clone. The rearrangement joins TRBV19 to TRBJ1-6, with D possibly TRBD1 on 6 matching bases. The CDR3 contains 16 residues. Germline assignment: CDR1 LNHDA and CDR2 SQIVND (reference sequence). Trimming left V 3 bases short and J 1 base short, with 10 bases between. The CDR3 is CASSIRGASYNSPLHF. The CDR3 DNA reads TGTGCCAGTAGTATCAGGGGCGCATCCTATAATTCACCCCTCCACTTT.

The V gene is TRBV6-6, the J gene TRBJ1-3; tentatively, D is TRBD1 (6 bases). The CDR3 spans 16 residues. V was cut by 6 bases and J by 0 bases, with 15 bases left in between. The V gene's germline CDR1 is MNHNY and CDR2 SVGAGI (reference sequence). The CDR3 region is CASSHPQGHSGNTIYF. Written as DNA, the CDR3 is TGTGCCAGCAGCCACCCACAGGGTCACTCTGGAAACACCATATATTTT.

This clone was counted a few times. V is TRBV7-2 and J is TRBJ1-5, with D possibly being TRBD1 (5 bases). This CDR3 contains 13 residues. V dropped 5 bases and J dropped 6 bases, with 11 bases sitting between them. Germline V gives CDR1 SGHTA, CDR2 FQGNSA. Written as DNA, the CDR3 is TGTGCCAGCAGCGCCACCCAGGGTCAGCCCCAGCATTTT. This sequence encodes CASSATQGQPQHF.

The chain carries TRBV19 and TRBJ1-5; 8 positions match TRBD1. V dropped 5 bases and J dropped 5; count of bases not matched to a gene: 5. Germline CDR1 reads LNHDA; CDR2 reads SQIVND (reference sequence). This CDR3 spans 14 amino acids. CDR3 residues: CASSVGQGHQPQHF. CDR3 DNA: TGTGCCAGTAGTGTAGGACAGGGACATCAGCCCCAGCATTTT.

V gene TRBV18 combines with J gene TRBJ1-5; D unclear. Germline CDR1 and CDR2: KGHSH and LQKENI. Trimming left V 3 bases short and J 3 bases short, with 6 bases between. This CDR3 has 13 residues. The CDR3 nucleotides read TGTGCCAGCTCACCCCCAAACAATCAGCCCCAGCATTTT. This sequence encodes CASSPPNNQPQHF.

The rearrangement joins TRBV5-1 to TRBJ1-1; possible D gene TRBD1, 5 bases. The germline CDR1 and CDR2 sequences are SGHRS and YFSETQ. V was pared by 1 base and J by 5 bases, with 15 bases between. CDR3 length equals 15 residues. CDR3 bases: TGCGCCAGCAGCTTGACGGACAAGGGTGGGACTGAAGCTTTCTTT. Translated: CASSLTDKGGTEAFF.

This rearrangement joins TRBV6-2 or TRBV6-3 to TRBJ1-5; D perhaps matches TRBD1 (5 bases). This CDR3 is 14 amino acids long. Germline CDR1 and CDR2: MNHEY and SVGEGT. V dropped 4 bases and J dropped 1 base, with 8 bases sitting between them. The CDR3 DNA follows: TGTGCCAGCAGTTTGGGGCTCAGCAATCAGCCCCAGCATTTT. This translates into CASSLGLSNQPQHF.

This clone showed up just once. The rearrangement uses TRBV28 and TRBJ1-1, with D possibly matching TRBD1 (6 bases). V lost 6 bases and J lost 7, with 18 bases in between. The CDR3 runs 14 residues. Germline assignment: CDR1 MDHEN and CDR2 SYDVKM. CDR3 sequence reads: CASSPLIDRIEAFF. The CDR3 nucleotides are TGTGCCAGCAGCCCCCTCATCGACAGGATTGAAGCTTTCTTT. The full variable domain, its missing parts supplied by reference TRBV28 and TRBJ1-1, is DVKVTQSSRYLVKRTGEKVFLECVQDMDHENMFWYRQDPGLGLRLIYFSYDVKMKEKGDIPEGYSVSREKKERFSLILESASTNQTSMYLCASSPLIDRIEAFFGQGTRLTVV.

J is TRBJ2-3 and V is TRBV28; 8 positions agree with TRBD2. The V segment lost 0 bases and the J segment 2 bases; nucleotides outside the gene matches: 1. This CDR3 is 15 amino acids long. Germline assignment: CDR1 MDHEN and CDR2 SYDVKM. The CDR3 is CASSLWRGATDTQYF. In nucleotides, the CDR3 is TGTGCCAGCAGTTTATGGCGGGGGGCCACAGATACGCAGTATTTT.

The rearrangement uses TRBV2 and TRBJ1-6; D perhaps matches TRBD1 (6 bases). The V gene's germline CDR1 is SNHLY and CDR2 FYNNEI. The CDR3 is 17 amino acids. The V end lost 3 bases, the J end lost 7 bases, and 19 bases lay between the germline ends. The CDR3 DNA sequence: TGTGCCAGCAGTGACGAGTCTTACAGGGTAGTAAATTCACCCCTCCACTTT. It codes for CASSDESYRVVNSPLHF.

This chain joins TRBV12-3 or TRBV12-4 and TRBJ1-1; weak D call: TRBD1 (6 bases). This CDR3 spans 12 amino acids. Trimming stripped 4 bases from V and 5 bases from J, with 8 bases between. DNA of the CDR3: TGTGCCAGCAGTTATACAGGGACTGAAGCTTTCTTT. Translated: CASSYTGTEAFF.

The rearrangement uses TRBV28 and TRBJ2-7, with 8 bases fitting TRBD2. The J segment lost 3 bases and the V segment lost 3 bases, leaving 4 bases of the junction unmatched. Germline V lookup: CDR1 MDHEN, CDR2 SYDVKM. CDR3 length: 14 amino acids. The CDR3 nucleotides are TGTGCCAGCAGTTTGAGTCTAGCGGGCTACGAGCAGTACTTC. It yields the protein CASSLSLAGYEQYF.

V is TRBV14 and J is TRBJ2-5; TRBD2 matches 7 bases. The length of the CDR3 is 15 residues. J lost 1 base, V lost 3 bases, and 5 bases had no gene match. Germline V gene lookup returns CDR1 SGHDN and CDR2 FVKESK. CDR3 DNA sequence: TGTGCCAGCAGCCAGGGCGGGGGACTCCAAGAGACCCAGTACTTC. This sequence encodes CASSQGGGLQETQYF.

This sequence joins TRBV5-5 and TRBJ1-2; D might be TRBD1 (5 bases). Trimming stripped 4 bases from V and 2 bases from J, with 15 bases between. Per germline, CDR1 SGHKS and CDR2 YYEKEE (reference sequence). The CDR3 consists of 15 residues. CDR3 nucleotides: TGTGCCAGCAGCAGTATTACAGGATTAAACTATGGCTACACCTTC. Translation gives CASSSITGLNYGYTF.

This sequence joins TRBV27 and TRBJ2-7; TRBD1 agrees at 9 bases. Germline V gene sequence: CDR1 MNHEY, CDR2 SMNVEV (reference sequence). There are 13 residues in the CDR3. After removal of 5 bases from V and 4 bases from J, the junction contained 3 bases not matched to a gene. CDR3 loop: CASSKGQGYEQYF. CDR3 coding DNA: TGTGCCAGCAGTAAGGGACAGGGATACGAGCAGTACTTC.

This clone is a singleton in its sample. V and J are TRBV2 and TRBJ2-1; 12 bases map to TRBD2. The CDR3 runs 18 residues. The trim removed 3 bases at V and 8 bases at J, leaving 14 bases unmatched. CDR1 is SNHLY, CDR2 FYNNEI, per germline. CDR3 DNA sequence: TGTGCCAGCAGTGATCTGGCTAGCGGGGGGGCCTGGTTCTATGAGCAGTTCTTC. Translation gives CASSDLASGGAWFYEQFF.

This chain links TRBV3-1 (or the pseudogene TRBV3-2) with TRBJ1-3; no definite D call. This CDR3 region has 13 residues. The V and J ends lost 5 bases and 0 bases respectively, with 5 bases between them. Germline CDR1 reads LGHDT; CDR2 reads YNNKEL (reference sequence). CDR3: CASSSSSGNTIYF. CDR3 DNA: TGTGCCAGCAGCTCCAGCTCTGGAAACACCATATATTTT.

The chain uses TRBV20-1 and TRBJ2-1; 7 nucleotides align to TRBD2. The J segment lost 5 bases and the V segment lost 3 bases, leaving 7 bases of the junction unmatched. Germline V lookup: CDR1 DFQATT, CDR2 SNEGSKA (reference sequence). This CDR3 has 14 amino acids. CDR3 coding DNA: TGCAGTGCTAGTCCTAGCGGAAATCACAATGAGCAGTTCTTC. Encoded protein: CSASPSGNHNEQFF.

The V gene is TRBV4-2, the J gene TRBJ2-2, with 11 bases identical to TRBD2. The junction had 5 bases not matched to a gene; V was cut back by 3 bases and J by 8 bases. CDR1 is LGHNA and CDR2 is YNFKEQ in the germline V gene. CDR3 size: 15 residues. The CDR3 loop is CASSQGLAEGGELFF. DNA of the CDR3: TGTGCCAGCAGCCAGGGACTAGCGGAAGGGGGGGAGCTGTTTTTT.

The chain uses TRBV9 and TRBJ2-7; tentatively, D is TRBD2 (5 bases). Trimming pared 0 bases from V and 0 bases from J, leaving 10 bases between. The CDR3 sequence is 15 residues long. Germline loops: CDR1 SGDLS, CDR2 YYNGEE. CDR3 loop: CASSVEEAPSYEQYF. The CDR3 DNA reads as TGTGCCAGCAGCGTAGAGGAGGCACCCTCCTACGAGCAGTACTTC.

This clone was detected a few times. CDR3 nucleotides: TGTGCCAGCAGCCAAGATTACTCCCGTTACTCCTACGAGCAGTACTTC. Protein sequence: CASSQDYSRYSYEQYF. V is TRBV3-1 (or the pseudogene TRBV3-2) and J is TRBJ2-7; D is undetermined. The V end lost 0 bases, the J end lost 0 bases, and 12 bases lay between the germline ends. CDR1 and CDR2 (germline): LGHDT, YNNKEL (reference sequence). The CDR3 spans 16 residues.

With regard to this clone: Sequence at one end of the junction differs from germline and may be a read error. The chain links TRBV4-1 to TRBJ2-2; 8 nucleotides match TRBD1. The germline CDR1 and CDR2 sequences are MGHRA and YSYEKL. CDR3 length: 17 amino acids. The CDR3 nucleotides read TGCGCCAGCACCCAAGGGATACAGGGGGGCTTCACCGGGGAGCTGTTTTTT. This codes for CASTQGIQGGFTGELFF.

The chain is built from TRBV27 and TRBJ1-2; 8 bases agree with TRBD1. Germline V gives CDR1 MNHEY, CDR2 SMNVEV (reference sequence). The CDR3 runs to 14 residues. With V trimmed by 4 bases and J by 7 bases, 8 bases remained unmatched. The CDR3 sequence: CASSWRRGRGGYTF. The CDR3 DNA reads TGTGCCAGCAGTTGGCGCAGGGGGCGGGGTGGCTACACCTTC.

The chain couples TRBV7-2 to TRBJ1-6; 7 nucleotides agree with TRBD1. The CDR3 is made up of 16 amino acids. Germline V CDR1 and CDR2: SGHTA, FQGNSA. Unmatched junction bases numbered 7, after V lost 3 bases and J lost 5 bases. The CDR3 sequence is CASSFKAGTDNSPLHF. In DNA, the CDR3 is TGTGCCAGCAGCTTTAAAGCCGGGACAGATAATTCACCCCTCCACTTT.